Listed below are T cell receptor beta chains from one sample, sequenced in a study of T cells after yellow fever vaccination. One entry per CDR3 protein results from TCRdb running MiXCR on the 5' RACE reads. The profile covers about 160,000 distinct CDR3 sequences, with around 7% appearing a single time and approximately 2.4% taken by the ten largest. The source was CD4+ T cells sorted from PBMCs, collected about 5 days after the first yellow fever vaccination. Receptors originate from a man aged 18 to 35 who received the YFV17D yellow fever vaccine. The CDR3 runs from the conserved cysteine through the conserved F or W. D genes are given only for firm matches. For some rows the clone size is stated as once, few or many, or as a class when expanded; others skip it.

abundance: few
v_gene: TRBV3-1
d_gene: NA
j_gene: TRBJ1-2
CDR3nt: TGTGCCAGCAGACTACAGGGAGCCGGGGGCTACACCTTC
CDR3aa: CASRLQGAGGYTF

abundance: many
v_gene: TRBV5-1
d_gene: NA
j_gene: TRBJ1-3
CDR3nt: TGCGCCAGCAGCTTGGGACAGGCCGCTGGGGGAAACACCATATATTTT
CDR3aa: CASSLGQAAGGNTIYF

abundance: many
v_gene: TRBV30
d_gene: TRBD2
j_gene: TRBJ2-3
CDR3nt: TGTGCCTCGGGGGGGGTCACAGATACGCAGTATTTT
CDR3aa: CASGGVTDTQYF

abundance: many
v_gene: TRBV6-5
d_gene: TRBD1
j_gene: TRBJ1-4
CDR3nt: TGTGCCAGCAGCCAGGGCCTCGGACAGGGGGCTACTAATGAAAAACTGTTTTTT
CDR3aa: CASSQGLGQGATNEKLFF

abundance: NA
v_gene: TRBV7-2
d_gene: NA
j_gene: TRBJ2-3
CDR3nt: TGTGCCAGCAGCCCAAAAATGGGGACGGGTGGAGATACGCAGTATTTT
CDR3aa: CASSPKMGTGGDTQYF

abundance: many
v_gene: TRBV6-5
d_gene: NA
j_gene: TRBJ2-2
CDR3nt: TGTGCCAGCAGTTACAGGCGGCCAGGGAGCGGGGAGCTGTTTTTT
CDR3aa: CASSYRRPGSGELFF

abundance: many
v_gene: TRBV28
d_gene: NA
j_gene: TRBJ2-3
CDR3nt: TGTGCCAGCAGTTTAACCGGAGGGTGGAATACGCAGTATTTT
CDR3aa: CASSLTGGWNTQYF

abundance: NA
v_gene: TRBV24-1
d_gene: NA
j_gene: TRBJ2-3
CDR3nt: TGTGCCACCAGTGATTCGTCCGGGCTCACAGATACGCAGTATTTT
CDR3aa: CATSDSSGLTDTQYF

abundance: many
v_gene: TRBV7-6
d_gene: NA
j_gene: TRBJ1-3
CDR3nt: TGTGCCAGCAGCTTAGTAGGACAGGGAAACACCATATATTTT
CDR3aa: CASSLVGQGNTIYF

abundance: once
v_gene: TRBV5-1
d_gene: TRBD1
j_gene: TRBJ2-1
CDR3nt: TGCGCCAGCAGCGATCCACAGGGGGCCAATGAGCAGTTATTC
CDR3aa: CASSDPQGANEQLF

abundance: many
v_gene: TRBV6-2/TRBV6-3
d_gene: NA
j_gene: TRBJ1-3
CDR3nt: TGTGCCAGCAGTACAAGCGCCGGAAACACCATATATTTT
CDR3aa: CASSTSAGNTIYF

abundance: many
v_gene: TRBV12-3/TRBV12-4
d_gene: NA
j_gene: TRBJ2-3
CDR3nt: TGTGCCAGCAGTTTCAGGGCGCCAGATACGCAGTATTTT
CDR3aa: CASSFRAPDTQYF

abundance: many
v_gene: TRBV12-3/TRBV12-4
d_gene: NA
j_gene: TRBJ1-5
CDR3nt: TGTGCCAGCAGTTTTTCCGGGGGACAGCCCCAGCATTTT
CDR3aa: CASSFSGGQPQHF

abundance: NA
v_gene: TRBV19
d_gene: TRBD1
j_gene: TRBJ1-6
CDR3nt: TGTGCCAGTAGCGCGGGACAGGTCAATTCACCCCTCCACTTT
CDR3aa: CASSAGQVNSPLHF

abundance: few
v_gene: TRBV2
d_gene: NA
j_gene: TRBJ1-3
CDR3nt: TGTGCCAGCAGTTTTTCGGGCGACTCTGGAAACACCATATATTTT
CDR3aa: CASSFSGDSGNTIYF

abundance: many
v_gene: TRBV5-6
d_gene: TRBD1
j_gene: TRBJ1-6
CDR3nt: TGTGCCAGCAGCTTGGCAGGGGGCATTCGATCACCCCTCCACTTT
CDR3aa: CASSLAGGIRSPLHF

abundance: few
v_gene: TRBV7-2
d_gene: NA
j_gene: TRBJ2-3
CDR3nt: TGTGCCAGCAGCTTAGGGGTAGCTCCAGATACGCAGTATTTT
CDR3aa: CASSLGVAPDTQYF

abundance: many
v_gene: TRBV3-1
d_gene: NA
j_gene: TRBJ1-4
CDR3nt: TGTGCCAGCAGCCAAGATCGTCTCCGGGGCGAAAAACTGTTTTTT
CDR3aa: CASSQDRLRGEKLFF

abundance: few
v_gene: TRBV20-1
d_gene: NA
j_gene: TRBJ2-1
CDR3nt: TGCAGTGCTAACAGCCCCAGGTCGGAATCGAATGAGCAGTTCTTC
CDR3aa: CSANSPRSESNEQFF

abundance: NA
v_gene: TRBV11-1
d_gene: NA
j_gene: TRBJ2-3
CDR3nt: TGTGCCAGCAGCTTGAGGGGGATTGCAGATACGCAGTATTTT
CDR3aa: CASSLRGIADTQYF

abundance: many
v_gene: TRBV7-2
d_gene: NA
j_gene: TRBJ2-1
CDR3nt: TGTGCCAGCAGCCAAAGGGGGGGAAGATACAATGAGCAGTTCTTC
CDR3aa: CASSQRGGRYNEQFF

abundance: many
v_gene: TRBV20-1
d_gene: NA
j_gene: TRBJ1-2
CDR3nt: TGCAGTGCTAGTAGGGCAGGCTATGGCTACACCTTC
CDR3aa: CSASRAGYGYTF

abundance: few
v_gene: TRBV7-2
d_gene: NA
j_gene: TRBJ2-5
CDR3nt: TGTGCCAGCAGCTCTTATTTCGGTGGACGGGAGACCCAGTACTTC
CDR3aa: CASSSYFGGRETQYF

abundance: NA
v_gene: TRBV20-1
d_gene: TRBD2
j_gene: TRBJ2-3
CDR3nt: TGCAGTGCTAAAGTCTTACTAGCGGGGGGACTCACAGATACGCAGTATTTT
CDR3aa: CSAKVLLAGGLTDTQYF

abundance: many
v_gene: TRBV6-5
d_gene: TRBD1
j_gene: TRBJ1-5
CDR3nt: TGTGCCAGTCGACAGGGTGGGAGCAATCAGCCCCAGCATTTT
CDR3aa: CASRQGGSNQPQHF

abundance: NA
v_gene: TRBV25-1
d_gene: NA
j_gene: TRBJ2-7
CDR3nt: TGTGCCAGCAGTGGGGAACCCCTTACCAAGCAGTACTTC
CDR3aa: CASSGEPLTKQYF

abundance: many
v_gene: TRBV29-1
d_gene: NA
j_gene: TRBJ1-5
CDR3nt: TGCAGCGTTGAAATCGGGGTAGGTCAGCCCCAGCATTTT
CDR3aa: CSVEIGVGQPQHF

abundance: many
v_gene: TRBV20-1
d_gene: TRBD1
j_gene: TRBJ1-2
CDR3nt: TGCAGTGCTAGAGAACAGGGGAGAGATGGCTACACCTTC
CDR3aa: CSAREQGRDGYTF

abundance: many
v_gene: TRBV5-1
d_gene: NA
j_gene: TRBJ1-1
CDR3nt: TGCGCCAGCAGCTCGACCCCTACAGGGAACACTGAAGCTTTCTTT
CDR3aa: CASSSTPTGNTEAFF

abundance: few
v_gene: TRBV4-3
d_gene: NA
j_gene: TRBJ2-3
CDR3nt: TGCGCCAGCAGCCGAGAGGGATTGGGGACTTATAACTTCGGGGATACGCAGTATTTT
CDR3aa: CASSREGLGTYNFGDTQYF

abundance: few
v_gene: TRBV5-1
d_gene: NA
j_gene: TRBJ2-2
CDR3nt: TGCGCCAGCAAGGCAGCCACCGGGGAGCTGTTTTTT
CDR3aa: CASKAATGELFF

abundance: few
v_gene: TRBV7-2
d_gene: NA
j_gene: TRBJ1-1
CDR3nt: TGTGCCAGCAGCCAGGATGGGGCCAAGCCCCGCACTGAAGCTTTCTTT
CDR3aa: CASSQDGAKPRTEAFF

abundance: NA
v_gene: TRBV28
d_gene: NA
j_gene: TRBJ1-1
CDR3nt: TGTGCCAGCAGTCCACAGGGCCCGAACACTGAAGCTTTCTTT
CDR3aa: CASSPQGPNTEAFF

abundance: few
v_gene: TRBV6-5
d_gene: NA
j_gene: TRBJ1-1
CDR3nt: TGTGCCAGCAGTTACTCACGGGAGAACACTGAAGCTTTCTTT
CDR3aa: CASSYSRENTEAFF

abundance: few
v_gene: TRBV10-3
d_gene: NA
j_gene: TRBJ1-5
CDR3nt: TGTGCCATCAGTGACCGGACCTCGGGGCCCCAGCATTTT
CDR3aa: CAISDRTSGPQHF

abundance: medium-sized
v_gene: TRBV27
d_gene: NA
j_gene: TRBJ2-5
CDR3nt: TGTGCCAGCAGTTTCGGCCAGGGCCAACAAGAGACCCAGTACTTC
CDR3aa: CASSFGQGQQETQYF

abundance: many
v_gene: TRBV20-1
d_gene: TRBD1
j_gene: TRBJ2-5
CDR3nt: TGCAGTGCTAGAAACCACAGGGGAGAAGAGACCCAGTACTTC
CDR3aa: CSARNHRGEETQYF

abundance: many
v_gene: TRBV9
d_gene: NA
j_gene: TRBJ2-2
CDR3nt: TGTGCCAGCAGCAGGTACACCGGGGAGCTGTTTTTT
CDR3aa: CASSRYTGELFF

abundance: many
v_gene: TRBV20-1
d_gene: TRBD1
j_gene: TRBJ1-2
CDR3nt: TGCAGTGCGTGGGGGACAGAGGGACCTAACTATGGCTACACCTTC
CDR3aa: CSAWGTEGPNYGYTF

abundance: many
v_gene: TRBV5-4
d_gene: TRBD1
j_gene: TRBJ2-2
CDR3nt: TGTGCCAGCAGCGCCGGGACAGGGAACACCGGGGAGCTGTTTTTT
CDR3aa: CASSAGTGNTGELFF

abundance: many
v_gene: TRBV7-3
d_gene: NA
j_gene: TRBJ2-6
CDR3nt: TGTGCCAGCAGCTCCTCCGCCCTTGGGGCCAACGTCCTGACTTTC
CDR3aa: CASSSSALGANVLTF

abundance: many
v_gene: TRBV9
d_gene: TRBD2
j_gene: TRBJ2-1
CDR3nt: TGTGCCAGCAGCGTAGCAGCGGGGGGGTGGAATGAGCAGTTCTTC
CDR3aa: CASSVAAGGWNEQFF

abundance: NA
v_gene: TRBV12-3/TRBV12-4
d_gene: NA
j_gene: TRBJ2-1
CDR3nt: TGTGCCAGCAGTGGTAGGGGATTTGGCTACAATGAGCAGTTCTTC
CDR3aa: CASSGRGFGYNEQFF

abundance: few
v_gene: TRBV5-4
d_gene: NA
j_gene: TRBJ2-2
CDR3nt: TGTGCCAGCAGTCCCGTCCAAGGGACCGGGGAGCTGTTTTTT
CDR3aa: CASSPVQGTGELFF

abundance: few
v_gene: TRBV27
d_gene: TRBD1
j_gene: TRBJ2-3
CDR3nt: TGTGCCAGCAGTAAATATAGCAGGGGGACAGATACGCAGTATTTT
CDR3aa: CASSKYSRGTDTQYF

abundance: few
v_gene: TRBV12-3/TRBV12-4
d_gene: NA
j_gene: TRBJ1-2
CDR3nt: TGTGCCAGCACTCTGGGGACGGCGGGCTACACCTTC
CDR3aa: CASTLGTAGYTF

abundance: many
v_gene: TRBV4-1
d_gene: TRBD1
j_gene: TRBJ1-5
CDR3nt: TGCGCCAGCAGCCAAGCGGGGACAGACAATCAGCCCCAGCATTTT
CDR3aa: CASSQAGTDNQPQHF

abundance: NA
v_gene: TRBV4-1
d_gene: NA
j_gene: TRBJ1-5
CDR3nt: TGCGCCAGCAGCCAAGTTCCAGGGCAGTTACAGCCCCAGCATTTT
CDR3aa: CASSQVPGQLQPQHF

abundance: NA
v_gene: TRBV5-5
d_gene: TRBD2
j_gene: TRBJ2-5
CDR3nt: TGTGCCAGCAGCCCTGGACTACCGGGGGGGCAACGAGAGACCCAGTACTTC
CDR3aa: CASSPGLPGGQRETQYF

abundance: many
v_gene: TRBV9
d_gene: NA
j_gene: TRBJ1-5
CDR3nt: TGTGCCAGCAGCGGAGGGGTCGGGCAGCCCCAGCATTTT
CDR3aa: CASSGGVGQPQHF

abundance: many
v_gene: TRBV24-1
d_gene: NA
j_gene: TRBJ2-1
CDR3nt: TGTGCCACCAGTGGGGACTACAATGAGCAGTTCTTC
CDR3aa: CATSGDYNEQFF

abundance: NA
v_gene: TRBV20-1
d_gene: TRBD1
j_gene: TRBJ2-2
CDR3nt: TGCAGTGCTTCCAGGGGGCAAAACACCGGGGAGCTGTTTTTT
CDR3aa: CSASRGQNTGELFF

abundance: many
v_gene: TRBV7-3
d_gene: NA
j_gene: TRBJ1-1
CDR3nt: TGTGCCAGCAGATCGGAAAACACTGAAGCTTTCTTT
CDR3aa: CASRSENTEAFF